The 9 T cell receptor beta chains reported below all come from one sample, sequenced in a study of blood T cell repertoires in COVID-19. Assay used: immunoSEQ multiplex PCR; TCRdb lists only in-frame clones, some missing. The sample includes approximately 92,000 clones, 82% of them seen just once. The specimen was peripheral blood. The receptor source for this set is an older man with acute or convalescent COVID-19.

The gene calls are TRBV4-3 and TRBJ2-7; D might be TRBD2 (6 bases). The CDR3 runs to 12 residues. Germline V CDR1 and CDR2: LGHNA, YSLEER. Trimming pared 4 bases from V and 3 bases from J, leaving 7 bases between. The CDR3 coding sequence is TGCGCCAGCAGCCGGGACTTCTACGAGCAGTACTTC. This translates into CASSRDFYEQYF.

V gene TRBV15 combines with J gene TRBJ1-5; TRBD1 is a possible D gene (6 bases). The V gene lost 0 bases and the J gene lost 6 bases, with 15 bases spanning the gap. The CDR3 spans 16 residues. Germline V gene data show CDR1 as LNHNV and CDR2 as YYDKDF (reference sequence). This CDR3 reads CATSRDPGAPSQPQHF. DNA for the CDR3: TGTGCCACCAGCAGAGATCCAGGGGCGCCGAGTCAGCCCCAGCATTTT.

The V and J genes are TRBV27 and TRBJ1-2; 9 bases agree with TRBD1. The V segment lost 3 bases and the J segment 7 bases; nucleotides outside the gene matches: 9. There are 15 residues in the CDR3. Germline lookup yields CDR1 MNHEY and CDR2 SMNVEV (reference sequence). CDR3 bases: TGTGCCAGCAGTTTTGACAGGGGGATAGTAGGTGGCTACACCTTC. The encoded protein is CASSFDRGIVGGYTF.

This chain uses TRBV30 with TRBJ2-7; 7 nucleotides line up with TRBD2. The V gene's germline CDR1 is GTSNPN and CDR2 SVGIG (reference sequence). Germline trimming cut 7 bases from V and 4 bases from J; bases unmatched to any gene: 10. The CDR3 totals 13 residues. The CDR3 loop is CASTSSGPYEQYF. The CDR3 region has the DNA TGTGCCTCTACTAGTAGCGGGCCTTACGAGCAGTACTTC. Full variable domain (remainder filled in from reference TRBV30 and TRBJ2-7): SQTIHQWPATLVQPVGSPLSLECTVEGTSNPNLYWYRQAAGRGLQLLFYSVGIGQISSEVPQNLSASRPQDRQFILSSKKLLLSDSGFYLCASTSSGPYEQYFGPGTRLTVT.

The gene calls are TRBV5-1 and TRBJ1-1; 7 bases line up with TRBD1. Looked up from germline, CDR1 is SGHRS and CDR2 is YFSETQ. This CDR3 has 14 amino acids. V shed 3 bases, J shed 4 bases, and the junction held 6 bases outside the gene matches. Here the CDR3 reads CASSSQGESTEAFF. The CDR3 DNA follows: TGCGCCAGCAGCTCGCAGGGGGAGAGCACTGAAGCTTTCTTT.

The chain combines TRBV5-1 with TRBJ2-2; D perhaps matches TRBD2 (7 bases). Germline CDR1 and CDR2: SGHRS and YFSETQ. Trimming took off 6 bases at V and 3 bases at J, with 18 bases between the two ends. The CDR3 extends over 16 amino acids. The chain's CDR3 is CASNLRGGSDTGELFF. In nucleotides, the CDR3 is TGCGCCAGCAACCTGAGGGGGGGAAGCGACACCGGGGAGCTGTTTTTT.

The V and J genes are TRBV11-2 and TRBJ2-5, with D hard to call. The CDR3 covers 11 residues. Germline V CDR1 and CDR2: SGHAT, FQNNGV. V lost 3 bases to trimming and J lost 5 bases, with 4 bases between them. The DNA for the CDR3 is TGTGCCAGCAGCTTTTCGGAGACCCAGTACTTC. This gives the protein CASSFSETQYF.

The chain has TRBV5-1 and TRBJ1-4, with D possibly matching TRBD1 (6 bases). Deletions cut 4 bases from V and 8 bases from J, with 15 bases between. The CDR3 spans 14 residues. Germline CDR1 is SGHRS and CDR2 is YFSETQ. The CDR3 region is CASSKDSSQEKLFF. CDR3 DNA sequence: TGCGCCAGCAGCAAGGACAGCTCTCAGGAAAAACTGTTTTTT.

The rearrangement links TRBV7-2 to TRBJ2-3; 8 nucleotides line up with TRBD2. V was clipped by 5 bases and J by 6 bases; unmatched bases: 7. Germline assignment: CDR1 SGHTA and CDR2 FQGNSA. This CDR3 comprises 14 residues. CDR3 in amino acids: CASSLFGGADTQYF. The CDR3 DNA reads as TGTGCCAGCAGCCTATTCGGGGGGGCGGATACGCAGTATTTT.